The 2 T cell receptor beta chains below come from one sample, sequenced in a study of human T cells and chemical hapten exposure. Time point defined: pre-sensitization, week 0. Treatment meaning: therapeutic diphenylcyclopropenone sensitization with weekly scalp DPC. In TCRdb, the RACE reads were re-called with MiXCR into one record per CDR3 protein. In the table there are 300,000 to 450,000 distinct CDR3 sequences, about 5.4% of which are singletons. The specimen was whole blood, collected in connection with sensitization to the hapten diphenylcyclopropenone (DPC). Receptors were obtained from a woman younger than 35 with alopecia areata. Some clones in this sample may be carry-over from other donors' samples.

This clonotype has a single count. This rearrangement joins TRBV6-5 to TRBJ1-2; a possible D gene is TRBD1 (5 bases). This CDR3 comprises 15 residues. Germline-derived CDR1 and CDR2 are MNHEY and SVGAGI. Trimming stripped 2 bases from V and 6 bases from J, with 16 bases between. This CDR3 is CASSYDSGQGNGYTF. DNA for the CDR3: TGTGCCAGCAGTTACGACTCCGGGCAGGGAAATGGCTACACCTTC.

A word on this clonotype: This may arise from a read error, as a much more abundant clone is one base away. This chain links TRBV5-4 with TRBJ2-3, with TRBD2 matching over 9 bases. There are 14 residues in the CDR3. Germline V CDR1 and CDR2: SGHNT, YYREEE (reference sequence). V lost 5 bases to trimming and J lost 1 base; unmatched junction nucleotides: 2. The CDR3 sequence: CASRWTSGTDTQYF. The CDR3 region has the DNA TGTGCCAGCAGGTGGACTAGCGGCACAGATACGCAGTATTTT.